These 2 T cell receptor beta chains share one sample of origin, sequenced in a study of technical replicates of blood from a handful of donors. The protocol was immunoSEQ multiplex PCR, while the TCRdb copy is restricted to in-frame clones and leaves out a portion. The sample carries tens of thousands of clones, 85% to 95% recorded once. The sequencing sample was made of T cells isolated from PBMCs. The source of these receptors is a human donor in good health.

The chain is built from TRBV2 and TRBJ2-1; unclear D gene. The germline gives CDR1 SNHLY, CDR2 FYNNEI. The CDR3 loop spans 11 amino acids. Deletions cut 5 bases from V and 3 bases from J, with 2 bases between. The CDR3: CASSYYNEQFF. CDR3 bases: TGTGCCAGCAGTTACTACAATGAGCAGTTCTTC.

Only a few counts were recorded for this clone. The chain uses TRBV30 and TRBJ1-1; 9 bases line up with TRBD1. CDR3 length equals 12 residues. The ends lost 2 bases at V and 11 bases at J; junction bases unmatched: 6. Germline V lookup: CDR1 GTSNPN, CDR2 SVGIG (reference sequence). The CDR3 DNA follows: TGTGCCTGGAGTAGATTCGGACAGGGGGCTTTCTTT. Translation gives CAWSRFGQGAFF.